This TCR beta chain emerged from a study of T cells in Graves' hyperthyroidism and ophthalmopathy. As for the study in general: Peripheral blood was taken when the disease was first diagnosed, before any treatment began.

RNA transcripts yielded amplified TCR beta CDR3 regions. A first-round RT-PCR of the TCR CDR3 used the HTBI primer set. TCRdb reanalysed the multiplex PCR reads using MiXCR and keeps one entry per CDR3 protein. The table shows 220,000 or so distinct CDR3 sequences, with 16% occurring only once. Many counts were recorded for this clonotype. Antigen unknown. Germline V CDR1 and CDR2: MNHEY, SVGEGT. The ends were cut back, 0 bases at V and 2 bases at J, with 15 bases in the middle. This CDR3 is 17 amino acids long. The study, taken as a whole, reports: Through a model of 13 V-J features, ophthalmopathy was separated from stable hyperthyroidism. Ophthalmopathy prediction by the model preceded onset by a median about 6.8 months.

Among ophthalmopathy patients, the Clinical Activity Score reached at least 3, the NOSPECS grade reached at least 4, and duration remained under 3 months. The sequence was obtained from a woman under 30 with Graves' ophthalmopathy. The chain recombines TRBV6-2 or TRBV6-3 with TRBJ2-3; D is unresolved. The material sequenced was blood. The CDR3 DNA reads TGTGCCAGCAGTTACTCGAGTGTGGCGGAGTACACAGATACGCAGTATTTT. Its translation is CASSYSSVAEYTDTQYF.